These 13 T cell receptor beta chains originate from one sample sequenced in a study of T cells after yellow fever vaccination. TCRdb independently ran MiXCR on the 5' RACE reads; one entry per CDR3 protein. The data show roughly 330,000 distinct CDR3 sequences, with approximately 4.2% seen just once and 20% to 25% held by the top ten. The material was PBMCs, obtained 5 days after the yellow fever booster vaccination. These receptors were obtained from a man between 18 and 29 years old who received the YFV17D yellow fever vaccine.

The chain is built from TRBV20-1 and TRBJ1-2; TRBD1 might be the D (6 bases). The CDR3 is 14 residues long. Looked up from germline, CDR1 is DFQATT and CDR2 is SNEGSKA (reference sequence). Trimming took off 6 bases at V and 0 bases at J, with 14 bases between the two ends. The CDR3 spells CSAEGGRTNYGYTF. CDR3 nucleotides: TGCAGTGCCGAGGGGGGAAGAACTAACTATGGCTACACCTTC.

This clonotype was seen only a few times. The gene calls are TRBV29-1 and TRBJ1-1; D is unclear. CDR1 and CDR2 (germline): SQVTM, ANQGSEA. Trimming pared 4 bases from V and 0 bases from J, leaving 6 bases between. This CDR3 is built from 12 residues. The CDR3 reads CSVAYMNTEAFF. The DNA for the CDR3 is TGCAGCGTTGCATATATGAACACTGAAGCTTTCTTT.

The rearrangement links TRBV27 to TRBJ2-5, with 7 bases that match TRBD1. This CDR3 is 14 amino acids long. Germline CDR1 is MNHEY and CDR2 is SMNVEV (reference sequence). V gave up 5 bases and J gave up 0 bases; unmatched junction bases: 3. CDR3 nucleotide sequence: TGTGCCAGCAGTAAAGGACAGGACCAAGAGACCCAGTACTTC. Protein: CASSKGQDQETQYF.

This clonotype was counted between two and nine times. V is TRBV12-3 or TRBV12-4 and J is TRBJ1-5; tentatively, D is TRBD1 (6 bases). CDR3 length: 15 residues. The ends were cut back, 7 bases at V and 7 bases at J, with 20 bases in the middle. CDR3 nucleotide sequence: TGTGCCAGCAACCTCGATGGGGGGGCAAGGCAGCCCCAGCATTTT. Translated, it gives CASNLDGGARQPQHF.

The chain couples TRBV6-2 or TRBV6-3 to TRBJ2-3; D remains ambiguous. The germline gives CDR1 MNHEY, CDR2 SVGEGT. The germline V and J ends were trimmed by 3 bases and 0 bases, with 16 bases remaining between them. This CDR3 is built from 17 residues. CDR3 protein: CASSYMHGISSTDTQYF. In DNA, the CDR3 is TGTGCCAGCAGTTATATGCACGGCATCTCTAGCACAGATACGCAGTATTTT.

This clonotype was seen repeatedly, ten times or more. The CDR3 loop reads CASSPQASYNEQFF. Written as DNA, the CDR3 is TGTGCCAGCTCACCACAGGCCTCCTACAATGAGCAGTTCTTC. This chain links TRBV18 with TRBJ2-1; unclear D gene. The CDR3 is 14 amino acids. Trimming left V 1 base short and J 0 bases short, with 4 bases between. Germline lookup yields CDR1 KGHSH and CDR2 LQKENI.

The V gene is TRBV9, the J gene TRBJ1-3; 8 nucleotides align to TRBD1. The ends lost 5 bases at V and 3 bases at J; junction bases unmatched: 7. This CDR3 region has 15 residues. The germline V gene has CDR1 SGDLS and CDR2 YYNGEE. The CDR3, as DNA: TGTGCCAGCAGAGGACAGGGAATTGATGGAAACACCATATATTTT. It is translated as CASRGQGIDGNTIYF.

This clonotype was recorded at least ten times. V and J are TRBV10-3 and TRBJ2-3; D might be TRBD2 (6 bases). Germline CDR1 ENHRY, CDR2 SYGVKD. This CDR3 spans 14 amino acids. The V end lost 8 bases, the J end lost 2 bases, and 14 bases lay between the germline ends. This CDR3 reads CAISVAAPTDTQYF. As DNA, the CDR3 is TGTGCCATCTCAGTAGCGGCCCCCACAGATACGCAGTATTTT.

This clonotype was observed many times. CDR3 region: CAWSVQGGYGYTF. The CDR3 DNA sequence: TGTGCCTGGAGTGTACAGGGCGGCTATGGCTACACCTTC. The chain is built from TRBV30 and TRBJ1-2, with D perhaps matching TRBD1 (6 bases). The CDR3 runs 13 residues. Germline lookup yields CDR1 GTSNPN and CDR2 SVGIG (reference sequence). Trimming removed 0 bases at V and 4 bases at J, with 9 bases between.

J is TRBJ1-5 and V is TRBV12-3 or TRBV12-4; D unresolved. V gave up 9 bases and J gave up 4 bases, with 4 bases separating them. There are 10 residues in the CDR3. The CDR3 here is CARVNQPQHF. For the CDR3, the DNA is TGTGCCAGGGTTAATCAGCCCCAGCATTTT.

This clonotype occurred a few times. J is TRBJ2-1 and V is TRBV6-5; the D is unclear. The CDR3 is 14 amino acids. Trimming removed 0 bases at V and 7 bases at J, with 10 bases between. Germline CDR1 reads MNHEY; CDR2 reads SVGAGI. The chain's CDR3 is CASSYSTNGNEQFF. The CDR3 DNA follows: TGTGCCAGCAGTTACTCTACCAACGGGAATGAGCAGTTCTTC.

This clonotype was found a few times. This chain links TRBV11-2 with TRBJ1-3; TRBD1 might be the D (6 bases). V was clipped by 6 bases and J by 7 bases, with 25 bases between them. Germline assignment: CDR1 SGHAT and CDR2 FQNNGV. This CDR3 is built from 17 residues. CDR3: CASRRGGGRPQGNTIYF. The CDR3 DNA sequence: TGTGCCAGCAGGAGAGGGGGTGGTCGCCCCCAAGGGAACACCATATATTTT.

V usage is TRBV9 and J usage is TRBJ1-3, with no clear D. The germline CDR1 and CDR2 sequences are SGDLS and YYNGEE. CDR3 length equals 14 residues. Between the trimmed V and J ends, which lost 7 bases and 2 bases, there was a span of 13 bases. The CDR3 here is CASGAGRTGNTIYF. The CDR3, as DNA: TGTGCCAGCGGAGCGGGGAGAACTGGAAACACCATATATTTT.